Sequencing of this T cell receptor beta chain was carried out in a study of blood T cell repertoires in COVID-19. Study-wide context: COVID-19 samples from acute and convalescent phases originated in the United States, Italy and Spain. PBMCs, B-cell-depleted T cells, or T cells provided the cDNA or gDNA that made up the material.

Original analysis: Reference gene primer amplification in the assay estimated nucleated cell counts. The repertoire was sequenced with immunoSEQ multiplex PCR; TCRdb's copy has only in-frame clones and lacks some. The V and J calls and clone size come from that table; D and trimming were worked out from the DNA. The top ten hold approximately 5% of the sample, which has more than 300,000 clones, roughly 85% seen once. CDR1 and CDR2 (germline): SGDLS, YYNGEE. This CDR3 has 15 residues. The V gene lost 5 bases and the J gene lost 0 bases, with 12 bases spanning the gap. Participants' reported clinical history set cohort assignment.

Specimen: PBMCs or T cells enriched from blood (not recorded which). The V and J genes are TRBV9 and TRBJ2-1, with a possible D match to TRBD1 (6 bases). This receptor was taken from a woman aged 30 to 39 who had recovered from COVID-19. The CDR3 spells CASRRGSDSYNEQFF. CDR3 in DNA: TGTGCCAGCAGGAGGGGGAGTGACTCCTACAATGAGCAGTTCTTC.